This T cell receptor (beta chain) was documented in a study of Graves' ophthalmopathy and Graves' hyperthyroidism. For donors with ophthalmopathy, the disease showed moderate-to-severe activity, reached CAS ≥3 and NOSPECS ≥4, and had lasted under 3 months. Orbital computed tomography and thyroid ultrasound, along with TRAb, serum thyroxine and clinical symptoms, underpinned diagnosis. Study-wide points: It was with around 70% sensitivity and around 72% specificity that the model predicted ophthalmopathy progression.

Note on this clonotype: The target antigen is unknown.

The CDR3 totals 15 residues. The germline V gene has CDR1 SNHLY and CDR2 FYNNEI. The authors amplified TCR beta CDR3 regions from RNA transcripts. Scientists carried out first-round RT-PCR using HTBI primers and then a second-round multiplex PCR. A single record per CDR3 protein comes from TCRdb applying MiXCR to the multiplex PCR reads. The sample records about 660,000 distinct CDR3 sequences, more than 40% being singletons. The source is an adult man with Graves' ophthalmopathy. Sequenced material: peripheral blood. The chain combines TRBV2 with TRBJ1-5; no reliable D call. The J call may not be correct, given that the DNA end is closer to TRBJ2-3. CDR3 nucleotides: TGTGCCAGCAGTGACCCCCTCGATAGCACAGATACGCAGTATTTT. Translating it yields CASSDPLDSTDTQYF.